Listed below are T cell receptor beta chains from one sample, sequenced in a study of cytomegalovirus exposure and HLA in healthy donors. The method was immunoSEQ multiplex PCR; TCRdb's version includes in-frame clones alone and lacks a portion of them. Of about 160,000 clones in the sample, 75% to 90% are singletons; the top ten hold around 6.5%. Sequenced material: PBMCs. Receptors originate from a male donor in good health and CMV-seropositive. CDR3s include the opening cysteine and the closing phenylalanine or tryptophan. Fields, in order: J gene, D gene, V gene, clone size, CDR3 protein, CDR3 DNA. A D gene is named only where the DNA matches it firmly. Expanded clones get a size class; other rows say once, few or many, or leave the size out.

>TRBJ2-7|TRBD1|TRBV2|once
CASSEGWDRHYEQYF
TGTGCCAGCAGTGAAGGTTGGGACAGACACTACGAGCAGTACTTC
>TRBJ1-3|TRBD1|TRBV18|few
CASSPPGQGNTIYF
TGTGCCAGCTCGCCTCCGGGACAGGGGAACACCATATATTTT
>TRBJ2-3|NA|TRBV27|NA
CASSLGGRRADTQYF
TGTGCCAGCAGTTTAGGGGGAAGGAGGGCAGATACGCAGTATTTT
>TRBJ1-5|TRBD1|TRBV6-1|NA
CASSEAGTGGHQPQHF
TGTGCCAGCAGTGAAGCGGGGACAGGGGGTCATCAGCCCCAGCATTTT
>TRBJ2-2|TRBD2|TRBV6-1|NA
CASIRTSGAGELFF
TGTGCCAGCATCAGGACTAGCGGAGCCGGGGAGCTGTTTTTT
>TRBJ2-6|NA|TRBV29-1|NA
CSVVHTSSGANVLTF
TGCAGCGTTGTTCATACAAGCTCTGGGGCCAACGTCCTGACTTTC
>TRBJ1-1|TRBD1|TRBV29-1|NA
CSAGQGMNTEAFF
TGCAGCGCGGGACAGGGGATGAACACTGAAGCTTTCTTT
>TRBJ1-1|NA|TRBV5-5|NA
CASSLSPGDRLNTEAFF
TGTGCCAGCAGCCTTTCACCAGGGGATAGGCTGAACACTGAAGCTTTCTTT
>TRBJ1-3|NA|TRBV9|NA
CASSTGDSGNTIYF
TGTGCCAGCAGTACCGGAGACTCTGGAAACACCATATATTTT
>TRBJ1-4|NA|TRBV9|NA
CASSVRDIRNNEKLFF
TGTGCCAGCAGCGTCCGGGACATCAGGAATAATGAAAAACTGTTTTTT
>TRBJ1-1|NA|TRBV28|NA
CASSLYGELGTEAFF
TGTGCCAGCAGTTTATACGGGGAGTTGGGTACTGAAGCTTTCTTT
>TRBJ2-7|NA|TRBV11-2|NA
CASSLGRDISYEQYF
TGTGCCAGCAGCTTAGGCCGGGACATCTCCTACGAGCAGTACTTC
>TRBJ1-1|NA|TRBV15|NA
CATSILLPGTEAFF
TGTGCCACCAGCATTTTACTACCGGGGACTGAAGCTTTCTTT
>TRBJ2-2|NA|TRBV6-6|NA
CASSYMDTFTGELFF
TGTGCCAGCAGTTACATGGACACTTTTACCGGGGAGCTGTTTTTT
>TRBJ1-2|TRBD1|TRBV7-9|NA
CASRPPLGQGGEGYTF
TGTGCCAGCAGACCCCCCCTGGGACAGGGGGGTGAAGGCTACACCTTC
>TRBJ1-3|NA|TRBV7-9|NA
CASSFGVITIYF
TGTGCCAGCAGCTTCGGGGTGATCACCATATATTTT
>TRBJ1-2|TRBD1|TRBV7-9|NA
CASSTGQEYGYTF
TGTGCCAGCAGCACCGGACAGGAGTATGGCTACACCTTC
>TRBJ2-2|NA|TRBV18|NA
CASSPLTTPGELFF
TGTGCCAGCTCGCCTCTGACTACCCCCGGGGAGCTGTTTTTT
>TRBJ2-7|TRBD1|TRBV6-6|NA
CASSGAGTGYNEQYF
TGTGCCAGCAGTGGCGCCGGGACAGGGTATAACGAGCAGTACTTC
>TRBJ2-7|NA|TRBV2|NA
CASSVADEQYF
TGTGCCAGCAGTGTGGCAGACGAGCAGTACTTC
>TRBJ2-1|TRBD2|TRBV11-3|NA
CASSRGLAGGYEQFF
TGTGCCAGCAGCCGGGGACTAGCGGGAGGCTATGAGCAGTTCTTC
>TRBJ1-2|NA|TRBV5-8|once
CASSFEDVGYTF
TGTGCCAGCAGCTTCGAGGATGTGGGCTACACCTTC